The T cell receptor beta chain under discussion was sequenced for a study of T cell responses to AZD1222 COVID-19 vaccine. Overall study: The study pooled second doses at about 4 or about 12 weeks.

TCRdb's copy holds only in-frame clones and misses some; the assay was immunoSEQ multiplex PCR. The sample yields roughly 150,000 clones, around 90% seen once. Whole-study findings and limits: Clonal diversity may have been underestimated, and the donors were mostly white British, with more females than males.

Comments on this clone: Its antigen is unknown.

The sequencing here drew on peripheral blood, taken on day 0 of AZD1222 vaccination. The TCR was taken from an adult in good health.

In nucleotides, the CDR3 is TGTGCCAGCAGTTCCGTCCAGGAGGGCTATGGCTACACCTTC. Its protein is CASSSVQEGYGYTF. The chain links TRBV27 to TRBJ1-2; D gene ambiguous. The CDR3 consists of 14 residues. The V gene lost 4 bases and the J gene lost 4 bases, with 13 bases spanning the gap. Germline V CDR1 and CDR2: MNHEY, SMNVEV (reference sequence).